This TCR beta chain is drawn from a study of blood T cell repertoires in COVID-19. Looking at the study overall: Italy, Spain and the United States were the sources of the convalescent and acute COVID-19 samples.

Enrolled through a virtual design, the participants were between roughly 18 and 95 years of age and came from about two dozen US areas. Before they entered the study, exposed participants had met a COVID-19 case within 2 weeks. As originally analysed: Estimated nucleated cell counts came from reference gene primer amplification. Produced via immunoSEQ multiplex PCR; TCRdb's table is partial and in-frame only. D and trimming come from the DNA, and the V and J calls and clone size come from that table. Of under 250,000 clones in the sample, under 90% were seen once. The CDR3 totals 13 residues. Germline values: CDR1 MDHEN, CDR2 SYDVKM. To note about this clone: Germline is not matched at one junction end, which may reflect a read error.

Input material: PBMCs or T cells enriched from blood (not recorded which). The chain joins TRBV28 to TRBJ1-2; TRBD1 agrees at 7 bases. The origin of this receptor is a woman between 40 and 50 years old who had been exposed to COVID-19. The CDR3 nucleotides read TGTGCCAGCACCAAACAGGGGCCCTATGACTACACCTTC. This encodes CASTKQGPYDYTF.